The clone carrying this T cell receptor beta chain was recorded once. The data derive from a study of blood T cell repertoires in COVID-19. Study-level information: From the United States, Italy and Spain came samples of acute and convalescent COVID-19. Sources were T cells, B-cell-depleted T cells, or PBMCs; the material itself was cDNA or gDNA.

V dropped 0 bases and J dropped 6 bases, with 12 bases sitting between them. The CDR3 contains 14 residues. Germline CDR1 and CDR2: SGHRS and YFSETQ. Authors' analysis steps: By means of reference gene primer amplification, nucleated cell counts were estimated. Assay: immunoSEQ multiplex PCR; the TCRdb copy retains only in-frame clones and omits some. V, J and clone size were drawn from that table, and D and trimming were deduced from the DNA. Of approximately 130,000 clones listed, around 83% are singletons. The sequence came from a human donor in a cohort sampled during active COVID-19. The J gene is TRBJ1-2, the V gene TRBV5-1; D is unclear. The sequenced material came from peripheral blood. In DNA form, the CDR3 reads TGCGCCAGCAGCTTGGACCGGGCCGGGGATGGCTACACCTTC. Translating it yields CASSLDRAGDGYTF.